This is a list of T cell receptor beta chains from one sample in a study of control samples from healthy donors and cancer patients. The table came from immunoSEQ multiplex PCR; TCRdb's copy has only in-frame clones and leaves some out. The data contain 130,000 to 150,000 clones, 75% to 90% of them seen just once; the ten biggest clones take up about 9%. The sequenced sample was blood. These receptors originate from a woman between 25 and 40 years old in good health. Both conserved end residues are part of each CDR3. A D gene is named only where the DNA matches it firmly. Clone size is not always given. Where it is, it says once, few, many or a class for expanded clones.

j_call	v_call	d_call	clone_size	cdr3_nt	cdr3_aa
TRBJ1-1	TRBV7-3	.	.	TGTGCCAGCAGCTTACGACCCGGAGGGCTGTACACTGAAGCTTTCTTT	CASSLRPGGLYTEAFF
TRBJ1-1	TRBV9	.	.	.	CASSTSGGTEAFF
TRBJ1-2	TRBV5-4	.	few	TGTGCCAGCAGCCCAATACAGGGCTATGGCTACACCTTC	CASSPIQGYGYTF
TRBJ2-7	TRBV15	.	once	TGTGCCACCAGCAGAGAGGGTAGCTCCTACGAGCAGTACTTC	CATSREGSSYEQYF
TRBJ1-4	TRBV2	TRBD1	.	TGTGCCAGCGTCAGGGACAGGGGATCTCAACAACTGTTTTTT	CASVRDRGSQQLFF
TRBJ1-4	TRBV4-1	.	.	TGCGCCAGCAGCCAAGACGGGGGGCCCACAAGACTGTTTTTT	CASSQDGGPTRLFF
TRBJ2-7	TRBV28	.	.	TGTGCCAGCAGTTTATTAACCCTGGGACAAATCCCCGCGCACTTC	CASSLLTLGQIPAHF
TRBJ1-2	TRBV6-6	.	.	TGTGCCAGCAGGTCGGACGGAAACTATGGCTACACCTTC	CASRSDGNYGYTF
TRBJ2-7	TRBV6-2/TRBV6-3	TRBD2	.	TGTGCCAGCAGTTACGGGGGGGTCGGGTACGAGCAGTACTTC	CASSYGGVGYEQYF
TRBJ2-3	TRBV5-4	TRBD2	.	TGTGCCAGCAGTGAGGCGGGAGGGCCGGCAGATACGCAGTATTTT	CASSEAGGPADTQYF
TRBJ2-1	TRBV30	.	.	TGTGCCTGGGCAGGGGGGTCCTACAATGAGCAGTTCTTC	CAWAGGSYNEQFF
TRBJ1-3	TRBV12-3/TRBV12-4	.	.	TGTGCCAGCAGTTTGCTTTCTGGAAACACCATATATTTT	CASSLLSGNTIYF
TRBJ1-1	TRBV18	.	once	TGTGCCAGCTCACCACTGCTGAACACTGAAGCTTTCTTT	CASSPLLNTEAFF
TRBJ2-1	TRBV18	.	once	TGTGCCAGCTCATCGGCCGCGATACCTGGGGGCAATGAGCAGTTCTTC	CASSSAAIPGGNEQFF
TRBJ2-3	TRBV7-7	.	.	TGTGCTAGCAGCTTAGATAGGACAGATACGCAGTATTTT	CASSLDRTDTQYF
TRBJ2-6	TRBV19	.	.	TGTGCCAGTAGTATACCCAGGGCCCGGGGTGGGGCCAACGTCCTGACTTTC	CASSIPRARGGANVLTF
TRBJ2-1	TRBV12-3/TRBV12-4	.	.	TGTGCCACGACTACAGGGTTCAATGAGCAGTTCTTC	CATTTGFNEQFF
TRBJ1-5	TRBV30	.	.	TGTGCCTGGAGTGACAACAACCCCCCCCAGCCCCAGCATTTT	CAWSDNNPPQPQHF
TRBJ2-7	TRBV11-3	.	.	TGTGCCAGCAGCCCCCTTCTCTCTTCCGAGCAGTACTTC	CASSPLLSSEQYF
TRBJ1-2	TRBV5-1	TRBD1	.	TGCGCCAGCAGCACAGGGACAGTGGTCTATGGCTACACCTTC	CASSTGTVVYGYTF
TRBJ1-1	TRBV6-4	.	.	TGTGCCAGCAGTGTCACATTGAACACTGAAGCTTTCTTT	CASSVTLNTEAFF
TRBJ1-5	TRBV7-2	.	.	TGTGCCAGCAGCTCCAGGGTCGATCAGCCCCAGCATTTT	CASSSRVDQPQHF
TRBJ2-1	TRBV5-1	.	few	TGCGCCAGCAGCCGGGGAGGTATCTACAATGAGCAGTTCTTC	CASSRGGIYNEQFF
TRBJ2-5	TRBV2	TRBD2	.	TGTGCCAGCACGGGAGGGGGGGGTCGAGAGACCCAGTACTTC	CASTGGGGRETQYF
TRBJ2-2	TRBV7-6	.	.	TGTGCCAGCAGCTTTGTACAGGCGAACACCGGGGAGCTGTTTTTT	CASSFVQANTGELFF
TRBJ2-7	TRBV5-1	.	.	TGCGCCAGCAGCACTGGCTACGAGCAGTACTTC	CASSTGYEQYF
TRBJ1-1	TRBV24-1	.	.	TGTGCCACCAGGAACCAGGGTTACACTGAAGCTTTCTTT	CATRNQGYTEAFF
TRBJ2-3	TRBV5-1	.	.	TGCGCCAGCAGACCTAGCACAGATACGCAGTATTTT	CASRPSTDTQYF
TRBJ2-1	TRBV5-1	.	.	TGCGCCAGCAGCCCCGGCGGATCCTACAATGAGCAGTTCTTC	CASSPGGSYNEQFF
TRBJ1-1	TRBV5-1	.	.	TGCGCCAGCGCCTTGGGCACTGAAGCTTTCTTT	CASALGTEAFF
TRBJ1-1	TRBV5-5	.	.	TGTGCCAGCAGCTTGGCCAGTGAAGCTTTCTTT	CASSLASEAFF
TRBJ1-5	TRBV7-2	TRBD1	.	TGTGCCAGCAGCTACAGGGGGGATCAGCCCCAGCATTTT	CASSYRGDQPQHF
TRBJ2-7	TRBV5-1	.	.	TGCGCCAGCCATGACAGGGGTGAAGGGACTAGGAGTTACGAGCAGTACTTC	CASHDRGEGTRSYEQYF
TRBJ1-1	TRBV4-1	TRBD1	.	TGCGCCAGCAGCCAAGAGACCGGACAGGCCACAACTGAAGCTTTCTTT	CASSQETGQATTEAFF
TRBJ2-2	TRBV12-3/TRBV12-4	.	.	TGTGCCAGCAGTCAAGTCTCCGGGGAGCTGTTTTTT	CASSQVSGELFF
TRBJ2-1	TRBV28	.	.	TGTGCCAGCAGTTTTCTGGCCGACTCCTACAATGAGCAGTTCTTC	CASSFLADSYNEQFF
TRBJ1-2	TRBV6-7	.	.	TGTGCCAGCAGTTACTGGGGACCGCAAATACATAACTATGGCTACACCTTC	CASSYWGPQIHNYGYTF
TRBJ1-5	TRBV29-1	TRBD1	.	TGCAGCGTTGAGCGAACGGGACAGGGGGATTTAAAAAATCAGCCCCAGCATTTT	CSVERTGQGDLKNQPQHF
TRBJ2-7	TRBV6-2/TRBV6-3	.	few	TGTGCCAGCAGCCACTCCTACGAGCAGTACTTC	CASSHSYEQYF
TRBJ1-5	TRBV28	.	.	TGTGCCAGCAGTTTTGGTTTCAAGGGGAATCAGCCCCAGCATTTT	CASSFGFKGNQPQHF
TRBJ1-1	TRBV11-1	TRBD1	.	TGTGCCAGCAGCTTAGGCGTTGACAGGGGATGGACTGAAGCTTTCTTT	CASSLGVDRGWTEAFF
TRBJ2-3	TRBV7-9	.	.	TGTGCCAGCAGGGGTGGCACAGATACGCAGTATTTT	CASRGGTDTQYF
TRBJ1-3	TRBV7-3	.	.	TGTGCCAGCAGCCCGGACACCTCTGGAAACACCATATATTTT	CASSPDTSGNTIYF
TRBJ2-7	TRBV15	.	.	TGTGCCACCAGCAGAGATCCCGGGAGCTCCTACGAGCAGTACTTC	CATSRDPGSSYEQYF
TRBJ2-6	TRBV2	.	.	TGTGCCAGCAGTGAAACACTCACTCGGGCCAACGTCCTGACTTTC	CASSETLTRANVLTF
TRBJ2-3	TRBV27	.	.	TGTGCCAGCAGTTTACTTGGCGAGGAAGATACGCAGTATTTT	CASSLLGEEDTQYF
TRBJ1-5	TRBV18	TRBD1	.	TGTGCCAGCTCACGGGACAGGGGAAGCAATCAGCCCCAGCATTTT	CASSRDRGSNQPQHF
TRBJ1-4	TRBV30	.	.	TGTGCCTGGAGCACGGGGTCGGTCGGGTCTAATGAAAAACTGTTTTTT	CAWSTGSVGSNEKLFF